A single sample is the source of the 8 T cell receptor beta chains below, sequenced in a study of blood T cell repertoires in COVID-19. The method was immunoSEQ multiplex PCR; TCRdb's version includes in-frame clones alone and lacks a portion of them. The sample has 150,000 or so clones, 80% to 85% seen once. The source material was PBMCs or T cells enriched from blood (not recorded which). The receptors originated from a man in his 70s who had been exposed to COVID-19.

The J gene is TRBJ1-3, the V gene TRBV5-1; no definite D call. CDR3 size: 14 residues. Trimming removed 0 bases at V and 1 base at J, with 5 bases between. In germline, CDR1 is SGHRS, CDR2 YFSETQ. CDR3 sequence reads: CASSLGGSGNTIYF. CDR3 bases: TGCGCCAGCAGCTTGGGAGGATCTGGAAACACCATATATTTT.

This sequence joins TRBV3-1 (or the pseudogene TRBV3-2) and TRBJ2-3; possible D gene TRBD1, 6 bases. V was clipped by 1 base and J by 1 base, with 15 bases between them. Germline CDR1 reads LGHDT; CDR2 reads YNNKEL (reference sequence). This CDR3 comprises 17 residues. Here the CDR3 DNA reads TGTGCCAGCAGCCAAGTGGGGGCCGGGGCCCGCACAGATACGCAGTATTTT. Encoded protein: CASSQVGAGARTDTQYF.

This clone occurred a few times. CDR3 nucleotide sequence: TGTGCCAGCAGCTTAGTGGGGGGGGGCATAGGAGATACGCAGTATTTT. It is translated as CASSLVGGGIGDTQYF. This chain uses TRBV7-2 with TRBJ2-3; possible D gene TRBD2, 7 bases. CDR3 size: 16 residues. CDR1 is SGHTA and CDR2 is FQGNSA in the germline V gene. Trimming took off 1 base at V and 5 bases at J, with 16 bases between the two ends.

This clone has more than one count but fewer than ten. The CDR3 loop is CASSQGPGQGGQPQHF. CDR3 in DNA: TGTGCCAGCAGCCAAGGGCCGGGACAGGGTGGCCAGCCCCAGCATTTT. The chain employs TRBV3-1 (or the pseudogene TRBV3-2) and TRBJ1-5, with 9 bases fitting TRBD1. The CDR3 totals 16 residues. The germline V gene encodes CDR1 LGHDT and CDR2 YNNKEL (reference sequence). With V trimmed by 1 base and J by 7 bases, 8 bases remained unmatched.

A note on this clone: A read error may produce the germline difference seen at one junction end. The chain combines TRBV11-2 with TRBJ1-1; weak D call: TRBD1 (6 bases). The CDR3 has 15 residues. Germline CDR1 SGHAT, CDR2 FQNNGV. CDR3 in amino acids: CASTPGAGVNTEASF. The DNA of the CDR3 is TGTGCCAGCACTCCAGGGGCAGGGGTGAACACTGAAGCTTCTTTT.

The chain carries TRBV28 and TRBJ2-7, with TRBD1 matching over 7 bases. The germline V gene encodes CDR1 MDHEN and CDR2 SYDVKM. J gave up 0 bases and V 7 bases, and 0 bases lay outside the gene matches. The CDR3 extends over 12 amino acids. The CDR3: CASTGGSYEQYF. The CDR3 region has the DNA TGTGCCAGCACAGGGGGCTCCTACGAGCAGTACTTC.

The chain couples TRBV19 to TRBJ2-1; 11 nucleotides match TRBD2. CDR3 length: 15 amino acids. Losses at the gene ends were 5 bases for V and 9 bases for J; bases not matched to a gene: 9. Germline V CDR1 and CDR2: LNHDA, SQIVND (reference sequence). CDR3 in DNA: TGTGCCAGTAGTCTTACTAGCGGGAGAAAGGCTGAGCAGTTCTTC. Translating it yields CASSLTSGRKAEQFF.

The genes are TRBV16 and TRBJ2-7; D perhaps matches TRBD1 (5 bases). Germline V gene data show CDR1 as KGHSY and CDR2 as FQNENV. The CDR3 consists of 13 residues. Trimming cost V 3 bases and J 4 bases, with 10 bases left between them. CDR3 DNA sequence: TGTGCCAGCAGCCAGGGGCCGAAGTACGAGCAGTACTTC. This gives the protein CASSQGPKYEQYF.